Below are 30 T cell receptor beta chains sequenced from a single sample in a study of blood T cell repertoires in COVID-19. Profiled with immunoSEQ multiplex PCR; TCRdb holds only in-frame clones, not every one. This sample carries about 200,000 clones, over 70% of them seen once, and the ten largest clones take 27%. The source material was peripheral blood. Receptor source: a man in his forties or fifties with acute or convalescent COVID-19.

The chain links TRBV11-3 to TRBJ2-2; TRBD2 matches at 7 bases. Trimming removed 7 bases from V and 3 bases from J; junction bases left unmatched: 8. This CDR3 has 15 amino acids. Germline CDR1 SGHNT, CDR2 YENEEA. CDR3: CASTGRERDTGELFF. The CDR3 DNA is TGTGCCAGCACGGGGCGGGAGCGAGACACCGGGGAGCTGTTTTTT.

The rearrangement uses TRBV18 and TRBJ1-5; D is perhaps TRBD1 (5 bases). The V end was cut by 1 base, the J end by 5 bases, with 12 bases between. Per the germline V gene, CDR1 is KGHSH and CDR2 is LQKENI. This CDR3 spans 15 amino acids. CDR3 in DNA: TGTGCCAGCTCACCACTCCCCAGGGTAGATCAGCCCCAGCATTTT. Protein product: CASSPLPRVDQPQHF.

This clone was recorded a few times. The CDR3 DNA sequence: TGCGCCAGCAGCCTACAGGCTTACAATGAGCAGTTCTTC. Translating it yields CASSLQAYNEQFF. The rearrangement links TRBV5-1 to TRBJ2-1; tentative D call: TRBD1 (5 bases). The V and J ends lost 4 bases and 4 bases respectively, with 9 bases between them. Looked up from germline, CDR1 is SGHRS and CDR2 is YFSETQ. There are 13 residues in the CDR3.

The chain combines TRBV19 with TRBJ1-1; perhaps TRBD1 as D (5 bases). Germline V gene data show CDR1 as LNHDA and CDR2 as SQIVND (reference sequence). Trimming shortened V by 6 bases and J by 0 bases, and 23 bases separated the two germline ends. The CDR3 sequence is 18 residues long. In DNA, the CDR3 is TGTGCCAGTAGGAGGGGAGGGGAACGAATGCAAATGAACACTGAAGCTTTCTTT. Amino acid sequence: CASRRGGERMQMNTEAFF.

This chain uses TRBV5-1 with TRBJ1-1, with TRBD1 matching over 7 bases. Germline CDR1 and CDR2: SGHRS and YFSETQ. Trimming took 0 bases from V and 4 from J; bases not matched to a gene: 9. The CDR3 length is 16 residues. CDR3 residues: CASSLALLQGPTEAFF. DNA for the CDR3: TGCGCCAGCAGCTTGGCCTTATTACAGGGGCCCACTGAAGCTTTCTTT. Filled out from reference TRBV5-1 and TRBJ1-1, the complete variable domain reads KAGVTQTPRYLIKTRGQQVTLSCSPISGHRSVSWYQQTPGQGLQFLFEYFSETQRNKGNFPGRFSGRQFSNSRSEMNVSTLELGDSALYLCASSLALLQGPTEAFFGQGTRLTVV.

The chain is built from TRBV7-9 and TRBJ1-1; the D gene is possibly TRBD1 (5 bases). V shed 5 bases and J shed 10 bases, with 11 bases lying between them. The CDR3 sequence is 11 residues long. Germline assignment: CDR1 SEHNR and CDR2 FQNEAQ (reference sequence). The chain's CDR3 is CASSDTGGAFF. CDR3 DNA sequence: TGTGCCAGCAGCGACACGGGGGGAGCTTTCTTT.

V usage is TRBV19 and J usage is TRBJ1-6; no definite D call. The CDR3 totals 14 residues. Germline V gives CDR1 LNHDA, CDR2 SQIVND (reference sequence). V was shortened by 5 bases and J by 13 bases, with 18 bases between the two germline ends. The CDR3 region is CASSLSHSPDPLHF. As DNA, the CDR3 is TGTGCCAGTAGTCTGAGTCACTCGCCCGATCCCCTCCACTTT. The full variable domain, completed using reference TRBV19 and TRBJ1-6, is DGGITQSPKYLFRKEGQNVTLSCEQNLNHDAMYWYRQDPGQGLRLIYYSQIVNDFQKGDIAEGYSVSREKKESFPLTVTSAQKNPTAFYLCASSLSHSPDPLHFGNGTRLTVT.

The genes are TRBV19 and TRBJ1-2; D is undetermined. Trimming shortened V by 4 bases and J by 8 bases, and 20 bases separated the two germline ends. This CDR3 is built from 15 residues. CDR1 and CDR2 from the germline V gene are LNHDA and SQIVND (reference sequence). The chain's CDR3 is CASSSQTSSLRGYTF. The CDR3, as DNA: TGTGCCAGTAGTAGCCAGACGTCCAGCCTCAGGGGCTACACCTTC.

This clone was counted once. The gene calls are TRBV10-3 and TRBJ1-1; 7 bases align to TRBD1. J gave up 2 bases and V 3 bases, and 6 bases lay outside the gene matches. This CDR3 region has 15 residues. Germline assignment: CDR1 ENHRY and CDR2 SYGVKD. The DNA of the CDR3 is TGTGCCATCAGTGATAATAGGGGGCTTAACACTGAAGCTTTCTTT. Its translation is CAISDNRGLNTEAFF.

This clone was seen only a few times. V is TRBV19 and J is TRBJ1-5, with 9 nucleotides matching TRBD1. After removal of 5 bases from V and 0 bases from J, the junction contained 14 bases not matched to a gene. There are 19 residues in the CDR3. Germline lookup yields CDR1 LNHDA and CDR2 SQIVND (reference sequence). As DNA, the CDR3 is TGTGCCAGTAGTCCCAGGACAGGGGCGAGATTGGTTAGCAATCAGCCCCAGCATTTT. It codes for CASSPRTGARLVSNQPQHF.

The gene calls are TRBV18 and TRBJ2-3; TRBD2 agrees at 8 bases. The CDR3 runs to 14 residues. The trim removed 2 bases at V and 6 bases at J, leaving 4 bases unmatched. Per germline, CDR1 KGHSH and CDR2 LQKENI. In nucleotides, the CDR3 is TGTGCCAGCTCACCAAGCGGGAGAATGGATACGCAGTATTTT. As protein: CASSPSGRMDTQYF.

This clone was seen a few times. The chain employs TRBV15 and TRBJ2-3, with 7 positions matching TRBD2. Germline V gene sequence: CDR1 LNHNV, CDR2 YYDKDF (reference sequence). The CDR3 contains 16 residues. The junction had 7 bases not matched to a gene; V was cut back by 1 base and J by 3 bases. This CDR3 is CATSRVAGEKTDTQYF. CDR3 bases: TGTGCCACCAGCAGAGTTGCGGGAGAAAAAACAGATACGCAGTATTTT. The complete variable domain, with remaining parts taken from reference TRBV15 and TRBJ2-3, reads DAMVIQNPRYQVTQFGKPVTLSCSQTLNHNVMYWYQQKSSQAPKLLFHYYDKDFNNEADTPDNFQSRRPNTSFCFLDIRSPGLGDTAMYLCATSRVAGEKTDTQYFGPGTRLTVL.

CDR3 protein: CASSIVGLTGVNEQFF. CDR3 DNA sequence: TGTGCCAGTAGTATAGTGGGGCTGACAGGGGTCAATGAGCAGTTCTTC. The chain has TRBV19 and TRBJ2-1, with 8 bases that match TRBD1. J lost 6 bases, V lost 1 base, and 8 bases had no gene match. The CDR3 extends over 16 amino acids. In germline, CDR1 is LNHDA, CDR2 SQIVND (reference sequence).

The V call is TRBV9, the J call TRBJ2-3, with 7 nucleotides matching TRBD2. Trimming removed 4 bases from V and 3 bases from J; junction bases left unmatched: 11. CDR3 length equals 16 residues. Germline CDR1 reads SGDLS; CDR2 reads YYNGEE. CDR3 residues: CASSSRLALGTDTQYF. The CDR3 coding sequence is TGTGCCAGCAGCTCCAGACTAGCCCTAGGGACAGATACGCAGTATTTT.

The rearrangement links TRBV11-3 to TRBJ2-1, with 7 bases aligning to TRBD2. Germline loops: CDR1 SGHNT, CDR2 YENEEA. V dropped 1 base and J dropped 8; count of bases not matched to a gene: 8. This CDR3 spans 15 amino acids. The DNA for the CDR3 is TGTGCCAGCAGCTTAGTGGGAGCGGGACGGCATGAGCAGTTCTTC. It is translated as CASSLVGAGRHEQFF.

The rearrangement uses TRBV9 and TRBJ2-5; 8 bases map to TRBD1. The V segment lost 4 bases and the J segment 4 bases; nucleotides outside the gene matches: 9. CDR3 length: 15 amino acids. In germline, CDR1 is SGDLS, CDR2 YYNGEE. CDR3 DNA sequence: TGTGCCAGCAGCCCCCGACAGGGGTTGGGAGAGACCCAGTACTTC. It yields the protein CASSPRQGLGETQYF.

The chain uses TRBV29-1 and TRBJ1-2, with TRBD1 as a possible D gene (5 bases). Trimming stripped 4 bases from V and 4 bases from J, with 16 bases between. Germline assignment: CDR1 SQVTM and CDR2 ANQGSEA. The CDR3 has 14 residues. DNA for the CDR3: TGCAGCGTTGGTTTATCTAGGGGTCCCTATGGCTACACCTTC. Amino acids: CSVGLSRGPYGYTF.

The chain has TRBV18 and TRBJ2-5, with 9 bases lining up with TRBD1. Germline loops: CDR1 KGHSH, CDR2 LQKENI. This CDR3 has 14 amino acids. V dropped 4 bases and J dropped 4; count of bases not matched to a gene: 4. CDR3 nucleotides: TGTGCCAGCTCACGGACAGGGGTGGGAGAGACCCAGTACTTC. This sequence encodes CASSRTGVGETQYF.

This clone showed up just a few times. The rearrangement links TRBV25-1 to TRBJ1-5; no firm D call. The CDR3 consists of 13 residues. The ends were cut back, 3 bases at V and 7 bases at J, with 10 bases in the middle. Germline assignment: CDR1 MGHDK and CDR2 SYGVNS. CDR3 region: CASSDRAGQPQHF. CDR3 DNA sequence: TGTGCCAGCAGTGATCGGGCGGGGCAGCCCCAGCATTTT.

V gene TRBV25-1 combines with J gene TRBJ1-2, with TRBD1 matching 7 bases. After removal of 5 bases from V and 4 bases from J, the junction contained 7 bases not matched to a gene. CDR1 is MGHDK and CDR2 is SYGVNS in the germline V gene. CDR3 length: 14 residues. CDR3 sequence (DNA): TGTGCCAGCAGTCAAGCAGGGGGGTTCTATGGCTACACCTTC. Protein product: CASSQAGGFYGYTF.

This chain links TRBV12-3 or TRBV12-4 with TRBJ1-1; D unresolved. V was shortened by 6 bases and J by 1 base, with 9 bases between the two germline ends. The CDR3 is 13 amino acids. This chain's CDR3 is CASSLTRNTEAFF. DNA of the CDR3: TGTGCCAGCAGCCTGACAAGGAACACTGAAGCTTTCTTT.

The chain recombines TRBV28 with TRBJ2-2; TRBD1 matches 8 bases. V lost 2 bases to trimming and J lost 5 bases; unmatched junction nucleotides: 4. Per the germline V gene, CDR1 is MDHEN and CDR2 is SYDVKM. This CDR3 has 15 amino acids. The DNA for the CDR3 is TGTGCCAGCAGTTTAGGACAGGGAGGAACCGGGGAGCTGTTTTTT. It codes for CASSLGQGGTGELFF. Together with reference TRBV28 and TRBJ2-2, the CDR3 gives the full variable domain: DVKVTQSSRYLVKRTGEKVFLECVQDMDHENMFWYRQDPGLGLRLIYFSYDVKMKEKGDIPEGYSVSREKKERFSLILESASTNQTSMYLCASSLGQGGTGELFFGEGSRLTVL.

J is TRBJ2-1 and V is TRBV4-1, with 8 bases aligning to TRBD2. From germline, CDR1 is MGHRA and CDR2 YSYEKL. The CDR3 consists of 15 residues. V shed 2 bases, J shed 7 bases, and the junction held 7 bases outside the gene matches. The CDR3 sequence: CASSQREGPPNEQFF. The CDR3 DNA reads TGCGCCAGCAGCCAACGGGAGGGCCCTCCGAATGAGCAGTTCTTC.

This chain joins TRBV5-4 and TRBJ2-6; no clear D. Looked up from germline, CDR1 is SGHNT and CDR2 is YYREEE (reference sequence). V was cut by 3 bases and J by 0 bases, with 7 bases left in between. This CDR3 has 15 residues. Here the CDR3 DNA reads TGTGCCAGCAGCTCTGACACCTCTGGGGCCAACGTCCTGACTTTC. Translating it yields CASSSDTSGANVLTF.

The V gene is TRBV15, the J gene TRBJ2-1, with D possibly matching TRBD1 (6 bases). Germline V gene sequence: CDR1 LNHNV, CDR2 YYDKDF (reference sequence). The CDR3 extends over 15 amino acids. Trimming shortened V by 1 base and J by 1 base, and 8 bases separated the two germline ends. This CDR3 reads CATSRVRGSYNEQFF. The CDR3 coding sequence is TGTGCCACCAGCAGAGTGAGGGGGTCCTACAATGAGCAGTTCTTC.

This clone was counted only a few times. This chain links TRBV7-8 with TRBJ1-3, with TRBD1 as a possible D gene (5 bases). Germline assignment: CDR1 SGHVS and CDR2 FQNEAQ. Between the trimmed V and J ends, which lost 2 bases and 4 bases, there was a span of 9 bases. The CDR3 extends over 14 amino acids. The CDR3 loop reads CASSLSRGGNTIYF. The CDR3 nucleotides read TGTGCCAGCAGCTTAAGTAGGGGAGGAAACACCATATATTTT.

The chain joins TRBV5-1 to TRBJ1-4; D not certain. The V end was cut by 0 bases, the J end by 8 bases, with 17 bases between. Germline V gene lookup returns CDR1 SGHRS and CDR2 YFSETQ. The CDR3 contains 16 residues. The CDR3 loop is CASSLGTLRENEKLFF. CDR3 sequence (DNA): TGCGCCAGCAGCTTGGGAACACTGCGGGAAAACGAAAAACTGTTTTTT.

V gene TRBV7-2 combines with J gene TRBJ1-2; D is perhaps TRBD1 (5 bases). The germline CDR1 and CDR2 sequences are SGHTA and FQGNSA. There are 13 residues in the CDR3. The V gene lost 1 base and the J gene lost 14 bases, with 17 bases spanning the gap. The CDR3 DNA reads TGTGCCAGCAGCTTAGAGCGGCAGGGTGGGGGGACCTTC. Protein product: CASSLERQGGGTF.

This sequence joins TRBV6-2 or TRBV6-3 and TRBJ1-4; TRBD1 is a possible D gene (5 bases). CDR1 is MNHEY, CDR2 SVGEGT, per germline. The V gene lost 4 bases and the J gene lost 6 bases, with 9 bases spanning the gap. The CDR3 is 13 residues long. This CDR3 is CASSFQGDEKLFF. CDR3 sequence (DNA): TGTGCCAGCAGTTTCCAAGGGGATGAAAAACTGTTTTTT.

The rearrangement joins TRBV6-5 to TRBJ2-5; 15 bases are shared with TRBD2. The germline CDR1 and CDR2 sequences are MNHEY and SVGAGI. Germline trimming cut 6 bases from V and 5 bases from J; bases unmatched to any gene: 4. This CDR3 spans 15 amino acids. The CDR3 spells CASRWTSGRGETQYF. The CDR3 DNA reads TGTGCCAGCAGATGGACTAGCGGGAGGGGTGAGACCCAGTACTTC.